These T cell receptor beta chains were read from a single sample in a study of CD8 T cells in ankylosing spondylitis. In TCRdb, the 5' RACE reads were re-called with MiXCR into one record per CDR3 protein. The data show 750,000 to 850,000 distinct CDR3 sequences, 12% seen once. Sample: blood, either unsorted or a sorted T cell fraction (not recorded which). The receptor source for this set is a male donor with ankylosing spondylitis. CDR3s include the opening cysteine and the closing phenylalanine or tryptophan. A D gene is named only where the DNA matches it firmly. Size values are once, few and many counts, or a class for expanded clones, and some rows have none.

CDR3 protein | CDR3 DNA | V gene | clone size | D gene | J gene
CASYSSRRGKNQPQHF | TGTGCCAGCTACTCTTCAAGGAGGGGTAAAAATCAGCCCCAGCATTTT | TRBV7-8 | few | NA | TRBJ1-5
CSALQGAPVGEQYF | TGCAGTGCTTTACAGGGGGCGCCCGTAGGCGAGCAGTACTTC | TRBV20-1 | NA | TRBD1 | TRBJ2-7
CASSLNNEQFF | TGCGCCAGCAGCCTGAACAATGAGCAGTTCTTC | TRBV5-1 | many | NA | TRBJ2-1
CASSQVVAVQKLFF | TGCGCCAGCAGCCAAGTTGTAGCTGTCCAAAAACTGTTTTTT | TRBV4-3 | few | NA | TRBJ1-4
CSARVGGGAPETQYF | TGCAGTGCTAGAGTTGGCGGGGGTGCCCCAGAGACCCAGTACTTC | TRBV20-1 | many | TRBD2 | TRBJ2-5
CASSLLTGAGTNYGYTF | TGTGCCAGCAGTTTGCTCACAGGGGCCGGAACTAACTATGGCTACACCTTC | TRBV28 | NA | TRBD1 | TRBJ1-2
CASSSMGGETQYF | TGCGCCAGCAGCAGTATGGGGGGAGAGACCCAGTACTTC | TRBV5-1 | NA | NA | TRBJ2-5
CATSRRGQNFYGYTF | TGTGCCACCAGCAGACGGGGTCAGAATTTCTATGGCTACACCTTC | TRBV15 | NA | NA | TRBJ1-2
CASSLKGNRSNQPQHF | TGTGCCAGCAGCTTAAAGGGCAACAGGAGCAATCAGCCCCAGCATTTT | TRBV7-3 | NA | NA | TRBJ1-5
CASSYSGQGAWYTEAFF | TGTGCCAGCAGTTACTCGGGACAGGGGGCTTGGTACACTGAAGCTTTCTTT | TRBV6-5 | few | TRBD1 | TRBJ1-1
CASNVAGGNTEAFF | TGTGCCAGCAACGTGGCAGGGGGGAACACTGAAGCTTTCTTT | TRBV3-1 | few | TRBD1 | TRBJ1-1
CASSPGTSYEKLFF | TGCGCCAGCAGCCCCGGGACGTCTTATGAAAAACTGTTTTTT | TRBV5-1 | NA | NA | TRBJ1-4
CSVTAATEAFF | TGCAGCGTGACAGCGGCCACTGAAGCTTTCTTT | TRBV29-1 | few | NA | TRBJ1-1
CASSPMTGNNEQFF | TGTGCCAGCTCACCAATGACAGGGAACAATGAGCAGTTCTTC | TRBV18 | few | TRBD1 | TRBJ2-1
CASSLGGRAGEQYF | TGTGCCAGCAGCTTAGGCGGGAGGGCCGGGGAGCAGTACTTC | TRBV7-2 | NA | TRBD2 | TRBJ2-7
CASSPGVAGGQETQYF | TGTGCCAGCAGCCCGGGGGTAGCGGGGGGCCAAGAGACCCAGTACTTC | TRBV12-3/TRBV12-4 | many | TRBD2 | TRBJ2-5
CATSRGGTGVNNEQFF | TGTGCCACGAGTCGGGGGGGGACAGGGGTTAACAATGAGCAGTTCTTC | TRBV24-1 | NA | TRBD1 | TRBJ2-1
CASSLGVAGADTQYF | TGCGCCAGCAGCCTGGGGGTAGCGGGGGCAGATACGCAGTATTTT | TRBV5-1 | NA | TRBD2 | TRBJ2-3
CSVRGGSTGELFF | TGCAGCGTTAGGGGGGGCAGCACCGGGGAGCTGTTTTTT | TRBV29-1 | many | NA | TRBJ2-2
CSARWAVRTDTQYF | TGCAGTGCTAGATGGGCAGTACGGACAGATACGCAGTATTTT | TRBV20-1 | NA | NA | TRBJ2-3
CSGGVMIQETQYF | TGCAGCGGGGGGGTCATGATTCAAGAGACCCAGTACTTC | TRBV29-1 | NA | NA | TRBJ2-5
CASSEAGHSNQPQHF | TGTGCCAGCAGTGAAGCGGGGCACAGCAATCAGCCCCAGCATTTT | TRBV6-1 | few | NA | TRBJ1-5
CSARDPRGTETQYF | TGCAGTGCTAGAGATCCCCGGGGGACAGAGACCCAGTACTTC | TRBV20-1 | NA | NA | TRBJ2-5
CASSHTGINEKLFF | TGTGCCAGCAGCCACACAGGAATTAATGAAAAACTGTTTTTT | TRBV3-1 | NA | NA | TRBJ1-4
CASSGRDRELDGYTF | TGCGCCAGCAGCGGCCGGGACAGGGAATTGGATGGCTACACCTTC | TRBV5-1 | many | TRBD1 | TRBJ1-2
CSAGRRNTGELFF | TGCAGTGCCGGACGGAGGAACACCGGGGAGCTGTTTTTT | TRBV20-1 | few | NA | TRBJ2-2
CASSFRRGAGDTQYF | TGTGCCAGCAGCTTCAGGCGAGGGGCAGGGGATACGCAGTATTTT | TRBV5-8 | NA | NA | TRBJ2-3
CASSARAHQETQYF | TGTGCCAGCAGCGCCCGGGCCCACCAAGAGACCCAGTACTTC | TRBV9 | few | NA | TRBJ2-5
CASAGREAHKNIQYF | TGTGCCTCCGCGGGGCGGGAGGCACACAAAAACATTCAGTACTTC | TRBV10-3 | many | TRBD2 | TRBJ2-4
CASSADSGSPLHF | TGTGCCAGCAGCGCGGACAGTGGCTCACCCCTCCACTTT | TRBV9 | many | NA | TRBJ1-6
CTIPMMRWSYNEQFF | TGCACTATCCCGATGATGAGGTGGTCCTACAATGAGCAGTTCTTC | TRBV20-1 | many | NA | TRBJ2-1
CASSQRWRGPGTYGYTF | TGTGCCAGCAGCCAAAGATGGAGGGGCCCTGGAACCTATGGCTACACCTTC | TRBV7-9 | NA | NA | TRBJ1-2
CASSPGLLGSYEQYF | TGTGCCAGCAGCCCCGGCCTCCTGGGATCCTACGAGCAGTACTTC | TRBV7-2 | few | NA | TRBJ2-7
CASSQPSGWNTGELFF | TGCGCCAGCAGCCAACCCAGCGGTTGGAACACCGGGGAGCTGTTTTTT | TRBV4-3 | few | NA | TRBJ2-2
CASMGAGGYEQYF | TGCGCCAGCATGGGAGCAGGCGGCTACGAGCAGTACTTC | TRBV10-2 | NA | NA | TRBJ2-7
CSASRGTVHGYTF | TGCAGTGCTAGTCGTGGGACAGTTCATGGCTACACCTTC | TRBV20-1 | many | TRBD1 | TRBJ1-2
CASSQGAAERTDTQYF | TGCGCCAGCAGCCAAGGTGCAGCGGAACGCACAGATACGCAGTATTTT | TRBV4-3 | many | NA | TRBJ2-3
CATSDPNRIYNEQFF | TGTGCCACCAGTGATCCTAACAGGATCTACAATGAGCAGTTCTTC | TRBV24-1 | NA | NA | TRBJ2-1
CASSSLERYTLYEQYF | TGCGCCAGCAGCTCGCTTGAGCGTTATACCTTATACGAGCAGTACTTC | TRBV5-1 | few | NA | TRBJ2-7
CASSLVGQTDYEQYF | TGCGCCAGCAGCTTGGTAGGACAGACGGACTACGAGCAGTACTTC | TRBV5-1 | NA | NA | TRBJ2-7
CAWSVRPGASTEAFF | TGTGCCTGGAGTGTACGTCCGGGGGCGAGCACTGAAGCTTTCTTT | TRBV30 | few | NA | TRBJ1-1
CSARLTTSTDTQYF | TGCAGTGCTAGACTTACTACTAGCACAGATACGCAGTATTTT | TRBV20-1 | few | NA | TRBJ2-3
CAWTIGSGADTQYF | TGTGCCTGGACCATCGGATCCGGGGCAGATACGCAGTATTTT | TRBV30 | few | NA | TRBJ2-3
CASSYDPRGYQPQHF | TGTGCCAGCAGTTACGACCCCCGTGGGTATCAGCCCCAGCATTTT | TRBV6-2/TRBV6-3 | NA | NA | TRBJ1-5
CASIGGRPRYGYTF | TGTGCCAGCATCGGCGGACGGCCTCGCTATGGCTACACCTTC | TRBV6-2/TRBV6-3 | NA | NA | TRBJ1-2
CASRPSGPYNEQFF | TGCGCCAGCAGACCTAGCGGCCCCTACAATGAGCAGTTCTTC | TRBV5-1 | few | TRBD2 | TRBJ2-1
CSARDLRVQNTGELFF | TGCAGTGCTAGAGATCTCAGGGTACAGAACACCGGGGAGCTGTTTTTT | TRBV20-1 | many | NA | TRBJ2-2
CATSRKWSGSPGELFF | TGTGCCACCAGCAGGAAGTGGAGCGGGAGTCCCGGGGAGCTGTTTTTT | TRBV15 | few | TRBD2 | TRBJ2-2
CASILGTSDSYEQYF | TGTGCCAGCATTCTCGGGACTAGCGACTCCTACGAGCAGTACTTC | TRBV6-5 | NA | TRBD2 | TRBJ2-7
CASSVNPVQGALGYTF | TGTGCCAGCAGCGTCAACCCGGTCCAGGGGGCGCTTGGCTACACCTTC | TRBV9 | many | TRBD1 | TRBJ1-2